This T cell receptor (beta chain) emerged from a study of blood T cell repertoires in COVID-19. Across the whole study: COVID-19 samples from acute and convalescent phases originated in the United States, Italy and Spain. In each case, the material was cDNA or gDNA derived from T cells, B-cell-depleted T cells, or PBMCs.

CDR3 length equals 17 residues. The germline V gene has CDR1 LGHNA and CDR2 YSLEER. Germline trimming cut 0 bases from V and 4 bases from J; bases unmatched to any gene: 6. Authors' data handling: Reference gene primer amplification yielded estimated nucleated cell counts. Only in-frame clones appear in the TCRdb table, and some are missing; sequencing was by immunoSEQ multiplex PCR. V, J and clone size were drawn from that table, and D and trimming were deduced from the DNA. Of 250,000 or so clones in the sample, 82% are singletons; the top ten hold around 4.7%. Sequenced sample: peripheral blood. This TCR came from a woman between 65 and 79 years old with acute or convalescent COVID-19. The chain couples TRBV4-3 to TRBJ1-4; TRBD1 aligns across 9 bases. CDR3 DNA sequence: TGCGCCAGCAGCCAAGAATTTTGGGGACAGGGTAATGAAAAACTGTTTTTT. The encoded protein is CASSQEFWGQGNEKLFF.